The clone carrying this T cell receptor (beta chain) was counted many times. Its antigen is not identified. The study's library attached unique molecular identifiers to single cDNA molecules. MiXCR was run by TCRdb on the RACE reads, yielding one entry per CDR3 protein. This table holds about 70,000 distinct CDR3 sequences, about 9% found once. The sample comes from a study of human T cells and chemical hapten exposure. Study-wide background: Recorded diagnoses among the mostly female patients were alopecia areata, totalis or universalis.

This CDR3 comprises 15 residues. Germline CDR1 SGHRS, CDR2 YFSETQ. The V segment lost 5 bases and the J segment 0 bases; nucleotides outside the gene matches: 1. Study-wide results and caveats: Positive correlation was observed between PT1 expanded TCR counts and patch test score.

This sample's time point: patch test 2, 6 weeks after DPC sensitization. Noted treatment: therapeutic diphenylcyclopropenone sensitization with weekly scalp DPC. The chain employs TRBV5-1 and TRBJ2-6; TRBD1 matches at 8 bases. This receptor was taken from a woman aged 50 to 65 with alopecia areata. Some clones in this sample may be carry-over from other donors' samples. Sequencing was performed on whole blood, taken in connection with sensitization to the hapten diphenylcyclopropenone (DPC). The CDR3 region is CASRTGGSGANVLTF. The DNA for the CDR3 is TGCGCCAGCAGAACAGGGGGCTCTGGGGCCAACGTCCTGACTTTC.